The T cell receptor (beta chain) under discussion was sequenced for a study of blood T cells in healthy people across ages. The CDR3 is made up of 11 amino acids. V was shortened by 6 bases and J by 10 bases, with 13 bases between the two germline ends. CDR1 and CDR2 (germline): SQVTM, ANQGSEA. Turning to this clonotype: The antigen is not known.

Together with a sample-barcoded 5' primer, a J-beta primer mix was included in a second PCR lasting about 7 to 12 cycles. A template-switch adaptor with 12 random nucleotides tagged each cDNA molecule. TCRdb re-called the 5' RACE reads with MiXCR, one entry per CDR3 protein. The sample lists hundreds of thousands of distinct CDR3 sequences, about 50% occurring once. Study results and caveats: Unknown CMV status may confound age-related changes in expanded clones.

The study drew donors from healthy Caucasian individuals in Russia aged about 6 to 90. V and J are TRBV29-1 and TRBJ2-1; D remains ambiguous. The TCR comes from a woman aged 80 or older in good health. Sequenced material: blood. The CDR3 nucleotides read TGCAGCGTCCCAAGGGTTGGAGAGCAGTTCTTC. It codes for CSVPRVGEQFF.